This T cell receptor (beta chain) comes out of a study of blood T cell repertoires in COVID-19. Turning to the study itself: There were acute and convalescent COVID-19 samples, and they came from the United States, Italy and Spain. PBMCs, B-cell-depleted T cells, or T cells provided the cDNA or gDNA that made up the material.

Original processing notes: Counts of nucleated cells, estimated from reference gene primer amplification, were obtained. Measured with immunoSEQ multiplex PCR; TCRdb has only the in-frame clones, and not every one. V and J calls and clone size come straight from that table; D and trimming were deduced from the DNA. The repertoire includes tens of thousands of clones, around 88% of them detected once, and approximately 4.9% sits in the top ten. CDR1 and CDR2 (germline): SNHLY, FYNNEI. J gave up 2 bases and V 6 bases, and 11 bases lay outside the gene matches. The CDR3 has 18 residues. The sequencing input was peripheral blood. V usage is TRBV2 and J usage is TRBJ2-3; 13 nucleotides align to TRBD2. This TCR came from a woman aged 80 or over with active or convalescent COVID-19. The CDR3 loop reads CASRKGLTSGGSTDTQYF. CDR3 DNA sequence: TGTGCCAGCAGAAAGGGGTTGACTAGCGGGGGGTCCACAGATACGCAGTATTTT.